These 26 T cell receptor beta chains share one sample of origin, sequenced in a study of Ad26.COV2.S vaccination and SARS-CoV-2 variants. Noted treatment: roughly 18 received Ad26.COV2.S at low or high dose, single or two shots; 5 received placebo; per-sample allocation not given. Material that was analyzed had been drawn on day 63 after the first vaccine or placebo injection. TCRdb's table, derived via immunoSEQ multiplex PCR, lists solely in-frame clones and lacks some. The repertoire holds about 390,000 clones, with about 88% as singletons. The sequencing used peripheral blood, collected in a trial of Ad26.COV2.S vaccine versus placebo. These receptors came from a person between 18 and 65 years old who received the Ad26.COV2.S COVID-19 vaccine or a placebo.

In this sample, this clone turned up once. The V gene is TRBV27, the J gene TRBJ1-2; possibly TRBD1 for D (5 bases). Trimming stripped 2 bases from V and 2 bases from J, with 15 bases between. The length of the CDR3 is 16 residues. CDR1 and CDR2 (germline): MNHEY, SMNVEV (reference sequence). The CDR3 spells CASSLSPPGGNYGYTF. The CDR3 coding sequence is TGTGCCAGCAGTTTAAGTCCCCCTGGGGGAAACTATGGCTACACCTTC.

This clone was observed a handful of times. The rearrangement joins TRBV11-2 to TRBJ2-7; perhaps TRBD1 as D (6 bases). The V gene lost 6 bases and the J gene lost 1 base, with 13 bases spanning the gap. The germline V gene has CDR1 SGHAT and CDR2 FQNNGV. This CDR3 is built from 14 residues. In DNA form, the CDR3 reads TGTGCCAGCAGTAAACTAACAGGGTCCTACGAGCAGTACTTC. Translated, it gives CASSKLTGSYEQYF.

The CDR3 reads CSARTGGAEAFF. In DNA form, the CDR3 reads TGCAGCGCGCGAACAGGGGGGGCTGAAGCTTTCTTT. V gene TRBV29-1 combines with J gene TRBJ1-1, with 8 nucleotides matching TRBD1. V was pared by 7 bases and J by 6 bases, with 7 bases of the junction left unmatched. The CDR3 runs to 12 residues. The germline gives CDR1 SQVTM, CDR2 ANQGSEA.

CDR3 sequence reads: CASSDPGGNQPQHF. The CDR3 DNA reads TGTGCCAGCAGTGACCCAGGGGGCAATCAGCCCCAGCATTTT. The chain uses TRBV6-1 and TRBJ1-5; D possibly corresponds to TRBD1 (6 bases). The CDR3 is 14 amino acids. Between the trimmed V and J ends, which lost 3 bases and 2 bases, there was a span of 8 bases. Germline V gene sequence: CDR1 MNHNS, CDR2 SASEGT.

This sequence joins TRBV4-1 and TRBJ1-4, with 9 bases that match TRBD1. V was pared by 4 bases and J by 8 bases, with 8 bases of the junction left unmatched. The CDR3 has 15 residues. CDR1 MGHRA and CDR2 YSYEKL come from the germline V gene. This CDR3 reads CASSLRDRVFEKLFF. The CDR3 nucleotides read TGCGCCAGCAGCCTTCGGGACAGGGTATTCGAAAAACTGTTTTTT.

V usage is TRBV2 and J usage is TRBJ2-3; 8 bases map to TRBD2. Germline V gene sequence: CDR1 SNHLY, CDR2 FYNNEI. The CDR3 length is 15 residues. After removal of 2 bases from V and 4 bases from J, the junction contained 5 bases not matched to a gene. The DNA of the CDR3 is TGTGCCAGCAGTGAAAGGCGGGGGGTACCAGATACGCAGTATTTT. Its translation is CASSERRGVPDTQYF.

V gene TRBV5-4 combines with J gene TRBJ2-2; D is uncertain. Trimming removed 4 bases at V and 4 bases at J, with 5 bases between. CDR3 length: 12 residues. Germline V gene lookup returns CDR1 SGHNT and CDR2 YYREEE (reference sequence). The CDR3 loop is CASSPLTGELFF. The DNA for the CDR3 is TGTGCCAGCAGCCCCCTCACCGGGGAGCTGTTTTTT.

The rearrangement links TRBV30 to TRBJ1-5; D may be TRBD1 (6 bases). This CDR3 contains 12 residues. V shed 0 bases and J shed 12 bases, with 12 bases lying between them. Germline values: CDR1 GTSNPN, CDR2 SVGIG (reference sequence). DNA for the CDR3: TGTGCCTGGAGTGTAACCCGAGGGGGCCAGCATTTT. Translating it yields CAWSVTRGGQHF.

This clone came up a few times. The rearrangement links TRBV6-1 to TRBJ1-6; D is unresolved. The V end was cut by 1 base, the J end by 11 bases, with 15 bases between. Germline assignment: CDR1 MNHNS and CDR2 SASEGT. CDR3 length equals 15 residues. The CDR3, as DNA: TGTGCCAGCAGTGAAGGAGTCGTCAGGAGTCCACCCCTCCACTTT. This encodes CASSEGVVRSPPLHF.

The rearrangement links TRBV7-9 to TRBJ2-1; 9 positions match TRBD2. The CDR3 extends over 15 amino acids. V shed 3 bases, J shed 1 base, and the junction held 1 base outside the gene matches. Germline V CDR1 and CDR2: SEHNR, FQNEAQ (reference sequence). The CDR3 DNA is TGTGCCAGCAGCTTGCGGGGGGGATCCTACAATGAGCAGTTCTTC. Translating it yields CASSLRGGSYNEQFF. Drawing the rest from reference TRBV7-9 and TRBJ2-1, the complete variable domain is DTGVSQNPRHKITKRGQNVTFRCDPISEHNRLYWYRQTLGQGPEFLTYFQNEAQLEKSRLLSDRFSAERPKGSFSTLEIQRTEQGDSAMYLCASSLRGGSYNEQFFGPGTRLTVL.

Here the CDR3 DNA reads TGTGCCAGCAGCGCGGTGGAGCAAAATGAAAAACTGTTTTTT. Its translation is CASSAVEQNEKLFF. The V and J genes are TRBV7-8 and TRBJ1-4; no clear D. Germline CDR1 reads SGHVS; CDR2 reads FQNEAQ. The V and J ends lost 5 bases and 5 bases respectively, with 12 bases between them. This CDR3 region has 14 residues.

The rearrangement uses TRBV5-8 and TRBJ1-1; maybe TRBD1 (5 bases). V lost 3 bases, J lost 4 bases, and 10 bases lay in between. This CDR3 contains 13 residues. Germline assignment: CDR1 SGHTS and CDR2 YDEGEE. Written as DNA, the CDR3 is TGTGCCAGCAGCTCCGGGGGTGGCACTGAAGCTTTCTTT. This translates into CASSSGGGTEAFF. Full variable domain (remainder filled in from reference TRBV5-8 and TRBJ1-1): EAGVTQSPTHLIKTRGQQATLRCSPISGHTSVYWYQQALGLGLQFLLWYDEGEERNRGNFPPRFSGRQFPNYSSELNVNALELEDSALYLCASSSGGGTEAFFGQGTRLTVV.

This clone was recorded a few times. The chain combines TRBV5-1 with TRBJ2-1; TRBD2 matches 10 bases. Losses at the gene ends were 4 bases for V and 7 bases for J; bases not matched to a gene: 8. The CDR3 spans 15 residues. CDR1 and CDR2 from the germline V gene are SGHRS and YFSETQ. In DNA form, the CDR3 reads TGCGCCAGCAGCCGGGGAAGCGGGGGGGAGAATGAGCAGTTCTTC. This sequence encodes CASSRGSGGENEQFF. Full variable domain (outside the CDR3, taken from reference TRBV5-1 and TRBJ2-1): KAGVTQTPRYLIKTRGQQVTLSCSPISGHRSVSWYQQTPGQGLQFLFEYFSETQRNKGNFPGRFSGRQFSNSRSEMNVSTLELGDSALYLCASSRGSGGENEQFFGPGTRLTVL.

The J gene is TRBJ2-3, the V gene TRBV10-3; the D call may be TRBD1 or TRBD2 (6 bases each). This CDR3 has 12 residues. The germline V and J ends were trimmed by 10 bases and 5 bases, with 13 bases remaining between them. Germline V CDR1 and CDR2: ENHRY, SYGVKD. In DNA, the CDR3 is TGTGCCAGCACGGGGGCACAAGATACGCAGTATTTT. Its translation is CASTGAQDTQYF.

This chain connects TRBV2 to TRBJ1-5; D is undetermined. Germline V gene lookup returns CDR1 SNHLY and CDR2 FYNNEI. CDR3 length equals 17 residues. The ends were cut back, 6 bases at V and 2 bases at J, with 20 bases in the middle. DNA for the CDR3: TGTGCCAGCAGGGCACGGCGGACCCAGTGGGGCAATCAGCCCCAGCATTTT. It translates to CASRARRTQWGNQPQHF.

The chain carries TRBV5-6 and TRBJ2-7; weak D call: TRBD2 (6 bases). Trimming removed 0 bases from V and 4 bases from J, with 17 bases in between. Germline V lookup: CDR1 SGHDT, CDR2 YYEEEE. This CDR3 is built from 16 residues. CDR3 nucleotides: TGTGCCAGCAGCTTGGGTGGCGGGGAAACGGGTTACGAGCAGTACTTC. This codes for CASSLGGGETGYEQYF.

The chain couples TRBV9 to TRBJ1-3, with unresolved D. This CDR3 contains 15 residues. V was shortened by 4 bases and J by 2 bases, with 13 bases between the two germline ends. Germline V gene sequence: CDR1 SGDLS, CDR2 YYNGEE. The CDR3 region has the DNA TGTGCCAGCAGCCTAGACGGGAACACTGGAAACACCATATATTTT. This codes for CASSLDGNTGNTIYF.

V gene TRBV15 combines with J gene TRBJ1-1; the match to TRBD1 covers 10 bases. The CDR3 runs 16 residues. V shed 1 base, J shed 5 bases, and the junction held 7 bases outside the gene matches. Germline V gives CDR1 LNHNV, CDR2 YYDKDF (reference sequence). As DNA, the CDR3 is TGTGCCACCAGCAGAGGTACAGGGGACAGGGGAACTGAAGCTTTCTTT. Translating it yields CATSRGTGDRGTEAFF.

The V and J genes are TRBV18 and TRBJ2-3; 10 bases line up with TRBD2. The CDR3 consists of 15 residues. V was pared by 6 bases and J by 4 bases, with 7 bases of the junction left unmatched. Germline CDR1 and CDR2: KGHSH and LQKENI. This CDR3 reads CASSRRTSGPDTQYF. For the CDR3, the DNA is TGTGCCAGCTCCCGCAGGACTAGCGGACCAGATACGCAGTATTTT.

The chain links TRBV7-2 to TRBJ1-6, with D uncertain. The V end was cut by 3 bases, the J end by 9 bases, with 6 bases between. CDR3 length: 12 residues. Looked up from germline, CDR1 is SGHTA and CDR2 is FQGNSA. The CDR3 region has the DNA TGTGCCAGCAGCTTGGAGCTTTCACCCCTCCACTTT. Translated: CASSLELSPLHF.

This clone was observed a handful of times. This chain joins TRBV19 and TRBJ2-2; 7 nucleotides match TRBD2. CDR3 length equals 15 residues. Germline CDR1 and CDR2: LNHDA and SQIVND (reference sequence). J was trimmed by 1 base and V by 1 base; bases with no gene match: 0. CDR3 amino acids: CASSIAGGNTGELFF. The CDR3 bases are TGTGCCAGTAGTATAGCGGGGGGGAACACCGGGGAGCTGTTTTTT.

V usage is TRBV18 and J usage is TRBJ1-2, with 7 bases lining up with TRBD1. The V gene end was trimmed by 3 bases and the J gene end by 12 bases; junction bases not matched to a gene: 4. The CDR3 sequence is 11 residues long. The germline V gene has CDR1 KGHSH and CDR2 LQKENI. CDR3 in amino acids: CASSPGQSNTF. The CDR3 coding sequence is TGTGCCAGCTCACCGGGACAGAGTAACACCTTC. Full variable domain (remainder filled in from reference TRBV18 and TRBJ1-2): NAGVMQNPRHLVRRRGQEARLRCSPMKGHSHVYWYRQLPEEGLKFMVYLQKENIIDESGMPKERFSAEFPKEGPSILRIQQVVRGDSAAYFCASSPGQSNTFGSGTRLTVV.

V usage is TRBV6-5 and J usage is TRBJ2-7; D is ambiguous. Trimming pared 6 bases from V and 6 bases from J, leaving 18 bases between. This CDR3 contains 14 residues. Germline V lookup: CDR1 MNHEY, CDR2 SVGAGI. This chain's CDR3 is CASSPNGRTGEQYF. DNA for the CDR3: TGTGCCAGCAGCCCCAACGGAAGGACGGGCGAGCAGTACTTC.

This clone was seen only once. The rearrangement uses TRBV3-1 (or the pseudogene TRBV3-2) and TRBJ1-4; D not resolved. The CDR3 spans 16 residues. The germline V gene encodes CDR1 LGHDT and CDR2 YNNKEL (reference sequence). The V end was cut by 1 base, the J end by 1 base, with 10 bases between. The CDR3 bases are TGTGCCAGCAGCCAAGCAAAGGGTATAACTAATGAAAAACTGTTTTTT. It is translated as CASSQAKGITNEKLFF.

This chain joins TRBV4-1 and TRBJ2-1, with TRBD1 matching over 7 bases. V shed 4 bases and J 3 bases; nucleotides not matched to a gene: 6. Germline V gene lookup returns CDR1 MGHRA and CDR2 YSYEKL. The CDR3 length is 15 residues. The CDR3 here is CASSRIRDSYNEQFF. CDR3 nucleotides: TGCGCCAGCAGCCGAATAAGGGACAGCTACAATGAGCAGTTCTTC.

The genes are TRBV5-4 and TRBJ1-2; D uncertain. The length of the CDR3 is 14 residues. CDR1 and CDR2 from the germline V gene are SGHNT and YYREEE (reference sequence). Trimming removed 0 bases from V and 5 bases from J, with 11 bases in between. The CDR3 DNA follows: TGTGCCAGCAGCTTGGGAAGAGAGAGTTATGGCTACACCTTC. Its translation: CASSLGRESYGYTF.